The 29 T cell receptor beta chains given below trace back to one sample, sequenced in a study of T cells in Graves' hyperthyroidism and ophthalmopathy. From RNA transcripts, TCR beta CDR3 regions were amplified. RT-PCR in the first round (using the HTBI primer set) targeted the TCR CDR3. TCRdb passed the multiplex PCR reads through MiXCR, listing each CDR3 protein once. This table has 300,000 to 350,000 distinct CDR3 sequences, about a sixth appearing once. The sample was blood. The receptor set was obtained from a woman aged 40 to 55 with Graves' ophthalmopathy.

This clonotype came up many times. The chain joins TRBV30 to TRBJ1-2; 7 bases align to TRBD1. This CDR3 spans 15 amino acids. V lost 4 bases to trimming and J lost 4 bases; unmatched junction nucleotides: 12. The germline V gene has CDR1 GTSNPN and CDR2 SVGIG (reference sequence). The chain's CDR3 is CAWNLQGQGVYGYTF. The CDR3 DNA reads as TGTGCCTGGAATTTACAGGGGCAAGGAGTCTATGGCTACACCTTC.

This clonotype was counted at least ten times. Germline and junction disagree at one end, which may indicate a read error. The chain joins TRBV3-1 to TRBJ2-5; D ambiguous. The CDR3 has 15 residues. Per germline, CDR1 LGHDT and CDR2 YNNKEL (reference sequence). The CDR3 sequence is CASSQDIPYQETQHF. The DNA for the CDR3 is TGTGCCAGCAGCCAAGATATTCCGTACCAAGAGACCCAGCACTTC.

There are many counts of this clonotype. The rearrangement uses TRBV3-1 and TRBJ2-7, with 8 bases lining up with TRBD1. The CDR3 contains 15 residues. In germline, CDR1 is LGHDT, CDR2 YNNKEL (reference sequence). Trimming removed 0 bases from V and 2 bases from J; junction bases left unmatched: 3. Here the CDR3 reads CASSQEAGGTYEQYF. Written as DNA, the CDR3 is TGTGCCAGCAGCCAAGAGGCAGGGGGCACCTACGAGCAGTACTTC.

In this sample, this clonotype turned up many times. This sequence joins TRBV27 and TRBJ1-1, with 10 bases lining up with TRBD1. V was clipped by 6 bases and J by 6 bases; unmatched bases: 10. The CDR3 loop spans 15 amino acids. Germline-derived CDR1 and CDR2 are MNHEY and SMNVEV (reference sequence). The CDR3 bases are TGTGCCAGCAGGAAAAGACAGGGGGCGAGCGCTGAAGCTTTCTTT. This encodes CASRKRQGASAEAFF.

This clonotype was recorded at least ten times. The V and J genes are TRBV29-1 and TRBJ1-1, with D tentatively TRBD1 (5 bases). CDR1 is SQVTM, CDR2 ANQGSEA, per germline. This CDR3 is 13 amino acids long. The V end was cut by 3 bases, the J end by 2 bases, with 10 bases between. The CDR3 DNA sequence: TGCAGCGTTGAGGCCCGGGGCAACACTGAAGCTTTCTTT. This gives the protein CSVEARGNTEAFF. Variable domain in full (rest from reference TRBV29-1 and TRBJ1-1): SAVISQKPSRDICQRGTSLTIQCQVDSQVTMMFWYRQQPGQSLTLIATANQGSEATYESGFVIDKFPISRPNLTFSTLTVSNMSPEDSSIYLCSVEARGNTEAFFGQGTRLTVV.

The chain employs TRBV6-1 and TRBJ1-1; 8 nucleotides align to TRBD1. V trimming: 5 bases; J trimming: 5 bases; junction bases outside the gene matches: 7. The CDR3 consists of 14 residues. Germline V CDR1 and CDR2: MNHNS, SASEGT. CDR3 nucleotide sequence: TGTGCCAGCAGTCTCTCTCAGGGGGCGACTGAAGCTTTCTTT. It is translated as CASSLSQGATEAFF.

The rearrangement joins TRBV6-1 to TRBJ1-5; no clear D gene. Between the trimmed V and J ends, which lost 8 bases and 0 bases, there was a span of 11 bases. Germline CDR1 reads MNHNS; CDR2 reads SASEGT. The CDR3 length is 14 residues. The CDR3 DNA sequence: TGTGCCAGCGCCCGTTACACTAGCAATCAGCCCCAGCATTTT. Translating gives CASARYTSNQPQHF.

CDR3 sequence (DNA): TGTGCCAGCAGCTTGGAGCCCTCCGTTGTTCCTGGTGAAAACATTCAGTACTTC. This codes for CASSLEPSVVPGENIQYF. V gene TRBV5-6 combines with J gene TRBJ2-4; no clear D. With 0 bases removed from V and 5 bases from J, the gap between germline ends came to 21 bases. Germline values: CDR1 SGHDT, CDR2 YYEEEE. This CDR3 spans 18 amino acids.

With regard to this clonotype: The germline gene is not matched at one end of the junction; a read error may be the cause. This chain joins TRBV27 and TRBJ2-7; D uncertain. The germline V gene encodes CDR1 MNHEY and CDR2 SMNVEV (reference sequence). This CDR3 has 15 amino acids. The CDR3 sequence is CASSLRPESGYEQSF. CDR3 coding DNA: TGTGCCAGCAGTTTAAGGCCGGAGTCGGGTTACGAGCAGTCCTTC.

This clonotype came up many times. This sequence joins TRBV29-1 and TRBJ1-5; TRBD1 might be the D (5 bases). In germline, CDR1 is SQVTM, CDR2 ANQGSEA. There are 14 residues in the CDR3. V lost 4 bases and J lost 4, with 14 bases in between. The CDR3 reads CSVGEPTGNQPQHF. CDR3 nucleotide sequence: TGCAGCGTTGGAGAACCCACAGGTAATCAGCCCCAGCATTTT.

The J gene is TRBJ1-1, the V gene TRBV12-3 or TRBV12-4, with 7 nucleotides matching TRBD1. CDR3 length equals 15 residues. V shed 6 bases, J shed 3 bases, and the junction held 10 bases outside the gene matches. DNA for the CDR3: TGTGCCAGCAGGGGACAGAACGGATGGGACACTGAAGCTTTCTTT. Translation: CASRGQNGWDTEAFF.

This clonotype was counted many times. The chain carries TRBV10-3 and TRBJ1-1, with 8 bases identical to TRBD1. The CDR3 is made up of 15 amino acids. Germline V CDR1 and CDR2: ENHRY, SYGVKD. V lost 6 bases to trimming and J lost 5 bases; unmatched junction nucleotides: 11. DNA of the CDR3: TGTGCCATCAGGGGGTCGACAGGGGATAGGACTGAAGCTTTCTTT. The encoded protein is CAIRGSTGDRTEAFF.

This clonotype turned up a few times. The rearrangement links TRBV20-1 to TRBJ2-7, with a tentative D call TRBD2 (6 bases). The germline V gene encodes CDR1 DFQATT and CDR2 SNEGSKA (reference sequence). CDR3 length: 15 amino acids. The V and J ends lost 3 bases and 2 bases respectively, with 17 bases between them. The CDR3 reads CSASRGLEGTYEQYF. The CDR3 nucleotides read TGCAGTGCTAGTCGAGGGTTGGAGGGGACCTACGAGCAGTACTTC.

This clonotype was counted at least ten times. The V gene is TRBV20-1, the J gene TRBJ2-5; 9 bases line up with TRBD1. Losses at the gene ends were 6 bases for V and 1 base for J; bases not matched to a gene: 6. This CDR3 is built from 14 residues. Germline CDR1 DFQATT, CDR2 SNEGSKA (reference sequence). CDR3 nucleotides: TGCAGTGCCGGGGACAGGGAGAGCCAAGAGACCCAGTACTTC. This encodes CSAGDRESQETQYF.

This clonotype was found many times. V and J are TRBV15 and TRBJ2-5, with 12 nucleotides matching TRBD1. Trimming cost V 5 bases and J 4 bases; bases outside gene matches: 5. Germline V gene data show CDR1 as LNHNV and CDR2 as YYDKDF (reference sequence). This CDR3 spans 15 amino acids. The CDR3 reads CATSEGTGGGETQYF. CDR3 nucleotides: TGTGCCACCAGCGAGGGGACAGGGGGCGGAGAGACCCAGTACTTC.

This clonotype was counted many times. This chain uses TRBV5-6 with TRBJ1-5; TRBD1 is a possible D gene (5 bases). CDR3 length: 15 amino acids. Germline V gene sequence: CDR1 SGHDT, CDR2 YYEEEE. V shed 1 base and J shed 3 bases, with 11 bases lying between them. The CDR3 here is CASSLWTINNQPQHF. In DNA form, the CDR3 reads TGTGCCAGCAGCTTGTGGACAATCAACAATCAGCCCCAGCATTTT.

This clonotype was picked up many times. The V call is TRBV20-1, the J call TRBJ2-1, with 12 bases fitting TRBD2. Germline-derived CDR1 and CDR2 are DFQATT and SNEGSKA (reference sequence). J lost 7 bases, V lost 3 bases, and 7 bases had no gene match. CDR3 length: 15 residues. The CDR3 coding sequence is TGCAGTGCTAGCCTTCTAGCGGGAGGGCCGAATGAGCAGTTCTTC. Translated: CSASLLAGGPNEQFF.

This clonotype was observed many times. The CDR3 loop reads CAIRPAKRESPEQYF. Here the CDR3 DNA reads TGTGCCATCAGGCCCGCCAAGCGGGAGTCGCCCGAGCAGTACTTC. The chain links TRBV10-3 to TRBJ2-7; 8 bases fit TRBD2. Germline-derived CDR1 and CDR2 are ENHRY and SYGVKD. The CDR3 spans 15 residues. V gave up 6 bases and J gave up 6 bases; unmatched junction bases: 13.

The chain has TRBV11-2 and TRBJ1-3; D gene ambiguous. With 0 bases removed from V and 6 bases from J, the gap between germline ends came to 9 bases. Germline loops: CDR1 SGHAT, CDR2 FQNNGV. The CDR3 length is 14 residues. CDR3 nucleotides: TGTGCCAGCAGCTTAGAAAACAGTTTAAACACCATATATTTT. Translated: CASSLENSLNTIYF.

Points on this clonotype: A much larger clone lies one base from this, so it may be a read error. The V and J genes are TRBV7-9 and TRBJ2-7; D possibly uses TRBD1 or TRBD2 (5 bases each). Germline V gene lookup returns CDR1 SEHNR and CDR2 FQNEAQ (reference sequence). The CDR3 sequence is 12 residues long. V was trimmed by 8 bases and J by 3 bases, leaving 11 bases between them. The CDR3 nucleotides are TGTGCCAGCGCCGGGGCCAACTACGAGCAGTACTTC. Protein: CASAGANYEQYF.

This clonotype was detected many times. The V gene is TRBV6-1, the J gene TRBJ1-1; D not resolved. The CDR3 is 13 amino acids. The V end was cut by 6 bases, the J end by 4 bases, with 12 bases between. Germline CDR1 MNHNS, CDR2 SASEGT. The CDR3 is CASRPRRATEAFF. In DNA, the CDR3 is TGTGCCAGCAGACCCCGGAGGGCCACTGAAGCTTTCTTT.

This clonotype was counted once. This chain uses TRBV6-2 or TRBV6-3 with TRBJ2-7; TRBD1 matches at 8 bases. The J segment lost 6 bases and the V segment lost 6 bases, leaving 10 bases of the junction unmatched. The CDR3 covers 14 residues. Germline V gene data show CDR1 as MNHEY and CDR2 as SVGEGT. CDR3 in amino acids: CASSLNPGGFEQYF. In DNA, the CDR3 is TGTGCCAGCAGCTTAAACCCAGGGGGCTTCGAGCAGTACTTC.

The table lists this clonotype with many counts. J is TRBJ2-2 and V is TRBV10-3, with 12 bases fitting TRBD2. Germline V gene sequence: CDR1 ENHRY, CDR2 SYGVKD. V dropped 4 bases and J dropped 2; count of bases not matched to a gene: 5. CDR3 size: 17 residues. This CDR3 is CAISVTSGRVNTGELFF. The CDR3 DNA reads TGTGCCATCAGTGTGACTAGCGGGAGAGTTAACACCGGGGAGCTGTTTTTT.

This clonotype was seen at least ten times. The V call is TRBV10-3, the J call TRBJ2-2; 10 nucleotides match TRBD2. This CDR3 region has 15 residues. Germline V gene sequence: CDR1 ENHRY, CDR2 SYGVKD. J gave up 4 bases and V 10 bases, and 9 bases lay outside the gene matches. CDR3 amino acids: CANSRASGGTGELFF. The CDR3 nucleotides read TGTGCCAACTCCCGGGCTAGCGGGGGCACCGGGGAGCTGTTTTTT.

Points on this clonotype: The junction and the germline gene differ at one end; a read error may be behind it. The chain uses TRBV30 and TRBJ1-2; D gene unclear. This CDR3 comprises 13 residues. Germline assignment: CDR1 GTSNPN and CDR2 SVGIG (reference sequence). CDR3 DNA sequence: TGTGCCTGGACGGTCCGTCGTAGCTATGGCTACAGCTTC. This translates into CAWTVRRSYGYSF.

Many counts were recorded for this clonotype. The chain recombines TRBV2 with TRBJ2-3, with 7 bases aligning to TRBD2. The V segment lost 3 bases and the J segment 1 base; nucleotides outside the gene matches: 4. The CDR3 spans 15 residues. Germline lookup yields CDR1 SNHLY and CDR2 FYNNEI. The CDR3 sequence: CASSEREWGTDTQYF. The CDR3 DNA reads TGTGCCAGCAGTGAGCGGGAGTGGGGCACAGATACGCAGTATTTT.

The table lists this clonotype with many counts. Here the CDR3 DNA reads TGCAGTGCTAGCGGGACTAGCGGGACCAGCTCCTACGAGCAGTACTTC. Protein: CSASGTSGTSSYEQYF. The gene calls are TRBV20-1 and TRBJ2-7; 13 bases are a match to TRBD2. The CDR3 spans 16 residues. Germline V gene sequence: CDR1 DFQATT, CDR2 SNEGSKA (reference sequence). V dropped 3 bases and J dropped 0; count of bases not matched to a gene: 5.

In its sample, this clonotype was seen many times. V gene TRBV11-2 combines with J gene TRBJ2-7; a weak D match, TRBD1 (6 bases). CDR3 length: 13 amino acids. The germline V gene has CDR1 SGHAT and CDR2 FQNNGV. V was clipped by 5 bases and J by 6 bases, with 14 bases between them. The CDR3 here is CASSIKTGTEQYF. The CDR3 DNA sequence: TGTGCCAGCAGCATAAAAACAGGGACCGAGCAGTACTTC.

This clonotype has ten or more counts. This chain links TRBV4-1 with TRBJ1-2; a weak D match, TRBD1 (5 bases). This CDR3 spans 15 amino acids. V was pared by 0 bases and J by 4 bases, with 12 bases between. Germline loops: CDR1 MGHRA, CDR2 YSYEKL. The chain's CDR3 is CASSQDGASVYGYTF. The DNA for the CDR3 is TGCGCCAGCAGCCAAGACGGGGCGTCGGTCTATGGCTACACCTTC.